One sample yielded the 9 T cell receptor beta chains listed below, sequenced in a study of cytomegalovirus exposure and HLA in healthy donors. Measured with immunoSEQ multiplex PCR; TCRdb has only the in-frame clones, and not every one. The sample has some 320,000 clones, roughly nine tenths seen once. What was sequenced was PBMCs. The receptors here all came from a woman younger than 45 in good health and CMV-seropositive.

The chain combines TRBV25-1 with TRBJ1-5, with 7 bases fitting TRBD1. V dropped 8 bases and J dropped 0; count of bases not matched to a gene: 7. The CDR3 is 15 amino acids. Per the germline V gene, CDR1 is MGHDK and CDR2 is SYGVNS. CDR3 protein: CASGDSRYSNQPQHF. The CDR3 nucleotides are TGTGCCAGCGGGGACAGTAGATATAGCAATCAGCCCCAGCATTTT.

The chain is built from TRBV27 and TRBJ2-1; tentative D call: TRBD2 (6 bases). Germline V CDR1 and CDR2: MNHEY, SMNVEV (reference sequence). The CDR3 is 15 residues long. Trimming cost V 6 bases and J 0 bases, with 12 bases left between them. The CDR3 DNA reads TGTGCCAGCAGGCCCGGAGGGAGCTCCTACAATGAGCAGTTCTTC. This codes for CASRPGGSSYNEQFF.

The chain is built from TRBV7-3 and TRBJ2-7; tentatively, D is TRBD2 (5 bases). The length of the CDR3 is 14 residues. Between the trimmed V and J ends, which lost 1 base and 3 bases, there was a span of 10 bases. Germline V lookup: CDR1 SGHTA, CDR2 FQGTGA. In DNA form, the CDR3 reads TGTGCCAGCAGCTTAAATCCCGCGGGCTACGAGCAGTACTTC. Translation gives CASSLNPAGYEQYF.

The chain has TRBV9 and TRBJ2-1; 14 nucleotides match TRBD2. The CDR3 has 17 residues. Unmatched junction bases numbered 7, after V lost 3 bases and J lost 5 bases. In germline, CDR1 is SGDLS, CDR2 YYNGEE. The CDR3 spells CASSEGLAGDPNNEQFF. The DNA for the CDR3 is TGTGCCAGCAGCGAGGGACTAGCGGGGGACCCGAACAATGAGCAGTTCTTC.

The V gene is TRBV28, the J gene TRBJ2-3; D possibly matches TRBD1 or TRBD2 (5 bases each). Trimming shortened V by 7 bases and J by 2 bases, and 16 bases separated the two germline ends. Germline V gene sequence: CDR1 MDHEN, CDR2 SYDVKM. This CDR3 has 15 amino acids. CDR3 loop: CASTLGTLLTDTQYF. The DNA for the CDR3 is TGTGCCAGCACCCTAGGGACGCTCCTCACAGATACGCAGTATTTT.

V is TRBV6-5 and J is TRBJ2-7, with 8 bases lining up with TRBD2. The CDR3 has 15 amino acids. CDR1 and CDR2 from the germline V gene are MNHEY and SVGAGI. The V and J ends lost 0 bases and 2 bases, in that order; junction bases with no gene match: 3. CDR3 sequence: CASSYSGLAPYEQYF. In DNA form, the CDR3 reads TGTGCCAGCAGTTACTCAGGACTAGCCCCCTACGAGCAGTACTTC.

The chain joins TRBV11-2 to TRBJ2-7; 7 bases map to TRBD2. Trimming at V came to 1 base and at J to 1 base, leaving 1 base not matched to a gene. In germline, CDR1 is SGHAT, CDR2 FQNNGV. CDR3 size: 14 residues. In DNA, the CDR3 is TGTGCCAGCAGCTTAGTGCGGGGGTCCTACGAGCAGTACTTC. This gives the protein CASSLVRGSYEQYF.

This clone was observed once. The chain links TRBV19 to TRBJ1-1; a weak D match, TRBD1 (5 bases). The V gene's germline CDR1 is LNHDA and CDR2 SQIVND (reference sequence). Trimming stripped 6 bases from V and 0 bases from J, with 11 bases between. The CDR3 is made up of 14 amino acids. CDR3 in DNA: TGTGCCAGTAGGGTCAGGGTTGTGAACACTGAAGCTTTCTTT. Translated, it gives CASRVRVVNTEAFF.

This sequence joins TRBV5-1 and TRBJ2-3; D is possibly TRBD2 (6 bases). V shed 0 bases and J shed 3 bases, with 14 bases lying between them. This CDR3 has 16 amino acids. Germline V lookup: CDR1 SGHRS, CDR2 YFSETQ. CDR3 DNA: TGCGCCAGCAGCTTGGCCGGGGCCAGCGGGACAGATACGCAGTATTTT. Translation gives CASSLAGASGTDTQYF.